The 30 T cell receptor beta chains in this list originate from one sample, sequenced in a study of PD-L1 blockade in urothelial cancer (dated by TCRdb to about 2017). To prepare the library, the immunoSEQ multiplex PCR assay was applied. What TCRdb holds here is the immuneACCESS table cut down to in-frame rearrangements. Part of the clones is not present; checked against another copy, under half of the missing clones reflect an unresolved V gene, and the others are unexplained. The sample includes 50,000 to 65,000 clones, with about four fifths observed a single time. The ten largest clones capture 2.5% to 3.5% of the sample. The time point label, read with the paper, signifies: pretreatment peripheral blood. The sample was PBMCs, taken around atezolizumab (anti-PD-L1) treatment. Source of these receptors: an older man with urothelial cancer.

The genes are TRBV6-5 and TRBJ2-1, with 7 bases identical to TRBD2. The J segment lost 9 bases and the V segment lost 8 bases, leaving 7 bases of the junction unmatched. Germline V lookup: CDR1 MNHEY, CDR2 SVGAGI. The CDR3 has 12 amino acids. The chain's CDR3 is CASGWGGSEQFF. In DNA form, the CDR3 reads TGTGCCAGCGGGTGGGGGGGTAGTGAGCAGTTCTTC.

The chain uses TRBV25-1 and TRBJ2-2; D may be TRBD1 (6 bases). CDR1 MGHDK and CDR2 SYGVNS come from the germline V gene. CDR3 length: 14 residues. Trimming cost V 3 bases and J 6 bases, with 11 bases left between them. In DNA, the CDR3 is TGTGCCAGCAGTGAGACAGGTTTAGCCGGGGAGCTGTTTTTT. As protein: CASSETGLAGELFF.

The rearrangement joins TRBV19 to TRBJ2-3, with a tentative D call TRBD1 (7 bases). This CDR3 comprises 16 residues. V gave up 5 bases and J gave up 3 bases, with 18 bases separating them. The germline gives CDR1 LNHDA, CDR2 SQIVND (reference sequence). The CDR3 loop reads CASSLGQARGTDTQYF. The DNA of the CDR3 is TGTGCCAGTAGTCTCGGACAGGCCCGGGGGACAGATACGCAGTATTTT.

The rearrangement uses TRBV5-1 and TRBJ2-1, with unresolved D. Germline assignment: CDR1 SGHRS and CDR2 YFSETQ. The ends were cut back, 0 bases at V and 9 bases at J, with 16 bases in the middle. CDR3 size: 15 residues. The CDR3 reads CASSLDTGIETEQFF. CDR3 in DNA: TGCGCCAGCAGCTTGGATACGGGTATTGAGACTGAGCAGTTCTTC.

This chain links TRBV14 with TRBJ2-5; D gene ambiguous. Trimming removed 1 base from V and 1 base from J, with 7 bases in between. There are 14 residues in the CDR3. In germline, CDR1 is SGHDN, CDR2 FVKESK. In nucleotides, the CDR3 is TGTGCCAGCAGCCAAGTGTACAGCCAAGAGACCCAGTACTTC. It codes for CASSQVYSQETQYF. Complete variable domain (other parts from reference TRBV14 and TRBJ2-5): EAGVTQFPSHSVIEKGQTVTLRCDPISGHDNLYWYRRVMGKEIKFLLHFVKESKQDESGMPNNRFLAERTGGTYSTLKVQPAELEDSGVYFCASSQVYSQETQYFGPGTRLLVL.

This chain uses TRBV18 with TRBJ2-5, with a weak D call TRBD1 (6 bases). V dropped 6 bases and J dropped 0 bases, with 8 bases sitting between them. There are 13 residues in the CDR3. In germline, CDR1 is KGHSH, CDR2 LQKENI. CDR3 amino acids: CASSGTYQETQYF. The CDR3 bases are TGTGCCAGCTCCGGGACATACCAAGAGACCCAGTACTTC.

V usage is TRBV14 and J usage is TRBJ2-7; TRBD2 aligns across 7 bases. In germline, CDR1 is SGHDN, CDR2 FVKESK. Trimming cost V 0 bases and J 1 base; bases outside gene matches: 9. The CDR3 sequence is 17 residues long. This CDR3 reads CASSQDRGSVISYEQYF. The CDR3 DNA is TGTGCCAGCAGCCAAGATCGCGGGAGTGTAATATCCTACGAGCAGTACTTC. Complete variable domain (other parts from reference TRBV14 and TRBJ2-7): EAGVTQFPSHSVIEKGQTVTLRCDPISGHDNLYWYRRVMGKEIKFLLHFVKESKQDESGMPNNRFLAERTGGTYSTLKVQPAELEDSGVYFCASSQDRGSVISYEQYFGPGTRLTVT.

The V gene is TRBV27, the J gene TRBJ2-5; maybe TRBD2 (7 bases). Germline V gene lookup returns CDR1 MNHEY and CDR2 SMNVEV (reference sequence). This CDR3 contains 15 residues. Between the trimmed V and J ends, which lost 8 bases and 1 base, there was a span of 17 bases. The CDR3 region is CASRDTKRGQETQYF. As DNA, the CDR3 is TGTGCCAGCCGGGACACCAAGCGGGGCCAAGAGACCCAGTACTTC.

J is TRBJ2-1 and V is TRBV7-2; 7 bases align to TRBD2. Germline V gene data show CDR1 as SGHTA and CDR2 as FQGNSA. The junction had 10 bases not matched to a gene; V was cut back by 5 bases and J by 6 bases. The CDR3 contains 15 residues. The CDR3 DNA sequence: TGTGCCAGCAGCCCGCTGGCGGGAGTGCCCAATGAGCAGTTCTTC. Residues: CASSPLAGVPNEQFF.

V usage is TRBV5-1 and J usage is TRBJ2-7; the match to TRBD1 covers 8 bases. With 4 bases clipped from V and 4 bases from J, the junction kept 7 bases outside the gene matches. The CDR3 runs to 14 residues. Germline V gives CDR1 SGHRS, CDR2 YFSETQ. CDR3 nucleotide sequence: TGCGCCAGCAGCCAGACAGGGGCGGAATACGAGCAGTACTTC. It specifies CASSQTGAEYEQYF.

This chain links TRBV5-8 with TRBJ2-5, with D possibly TRBD2 on 6 matching bases. Germline CDR1 SGHTS, CDR2 YDEGEE. V lost 3 bases to trimming and J lost 4 bases, with 19 bases between them. CDR3 length: 16 amino acids. This chain's CDR3 is CASSSLLGTGGETQYF. The CDR3 DNA sequence: TGTGCCAGCAGCTCCCTATTGGGCACCGGGGGAGAGACCCAGTACTTC.

This clone was seen just once. The V call is TRBV2, the J call TRBJ1-4, with 9 bases lining up with TRBD1. Trimming at V came to 2 bases and at J to 5 bases, leaving 3 bases not matched to a gene. This CDR3 contains 15 residues. Germline values: CDR1 SNHLY, CDR2 FYNNEI. In nucleotides, the CDR3 is TGTGCCAGCAGTGAATTTGGGACAGGGAATGAAAAACTGTTTTTT. Translation gives CASSEFGTGNEKLFF.

V gene TRBV19 combines with J gene TRBJ2-3; TRBD2 aligns across 16 bases. The CDR3 totals 18 residues. The germline V gene has CDR1 LNHDA and CDR2 SQIVND (reference sequence). V lost 5 bases, J lost 0 bases, and 5 bases stayed unmatched. CDR3 in amino acids: CASSLGTSGRASTDTQYF. The CDR3 nucleotides are TGTGCCAGTAGTCTCGGGACTAGCGGGAGGGCCAGCACAGATACGCAGTATTTT.

The J gene is TRBJ2-2, the V gene TRBV10-3; 8 bases agree with TRBD2. Trimming cost V 4 bases and J 0 bases; bases outside gene matches: 1. The CDR3 length is 15 residues. Germline CDR1 is ENHRY and CDR2 is SYGVKD. The CDR3 bases are TGTGCCATCAGTGTCGGGGGGGCGAACACCGGGGAGCTGTTTTTT. Translation gives CAISVGGANTGELFF.

This chain joins TRBV5-1 and TRBJ2-2; TRBD2 is a possible D gene (6 bases). V was trimmed by 0 bases and J by 1 base, leaving 10 bases between them. CDR1 SGHRS and CDR2 YFSETQ come from the germline V gene. The CDR3 extends over 16 amino acids. DNA of the CDR3: TGCGCCAGCAGCTTGGCCGGGACTTTGAACACCGGGGAGCTGTTTTTT. Protein: CASSLAGTLNTGELFF.

The V and J genes are TRBV23-1 and TRBJ1-3; D not resolved. TRBV23-1 has ORF status, its function being uncertain. The CDR3 loop spans 16 amino acids. The germline V and J ends were trimmed by 0 bases and 0 bases, with 9 bases remaining between them. The CDR3 sequence: CASSQSSPNSGNTIYF. CDR3 nucleotide sequence: TGCGCCAGCAGTCAATCGAGCCCGAACTCTGGAAACACCATATATTTT.

V and J are TRBV5-6 and TRBJ1-4; 9 bases are shared with TRBD1. This CDR3 has 15 residues. V was clipped by 3 bases and J by 4 bases; unmatched bases: 4. The germline V gene encodes CDR1 SGHDT and CDR2 YYEEEE. This chain's CDR3 is CASSWGTGSNEKLFF. The CDR3 DNA reads TGTGCCAGCAGCTGGGGGACAGGGAGTAATGAAAAACTGTTTTTT.

The chain employs TRBV19 and TRBJ1-5, with TRBD1 identical over 8 bases. Germline assignment: CDR1 LNHDA and CDR2 SQIVND (reference sequence). The J segment lost 4 bases and the V segment lost 3 bases, leaving 5 bases of the junction unmatched. The CDR3 sequence is 15 residues long. CDR3 amino acids: CASSIDRGINQPQHF. The CDR3 DNA is TGTGCCAGTAGTATTGACAGGGGTATAAATCAGCCCCAGCATTTT.

The chain carries TRBV6-4 and TRBJ2-1; 12 bases map to TRBD2. Germline trimming cut 6 bases from V and 5 bases from J; bases unmatched to any gene: 5. CDR1 MRHNA and CDR2 SNTAGT come from the germline V gene. There are 15 residues in the CDR3. The CDR3 here is CASSRTSGKNNEQFF. The CDR3 DNA reads as TGTGCCAGCAGCCGGACTAGCGGGAAGAACAATGAGCAGTTCTTC.

This chain joins TRBV2 and TRBJ1-5; D remains unclear. This CDR3 comprises 15 residues. With 4 bases removed from V and 1 base from J, the gap between germline ends came to 11 bases. The germline gives CDR1 SNHLY, CDR2 FYNNEI. In DNA form, the CDR3 reads TGTGCCAGCAGTGGCTGGAGGTCGAGCAATCAGCCCCAGCATTTT. This sequence encodes CASSGWRSSNQPQHF.

This chain's CDR3 is CASSIGQGSLGEKLFF. As DNA, the CDR3 is TGTGCCAGCAGCATCGGACAGGGGTCGCTGGGGGAAAAACTGTTTTTT. This chain uses TRBV28 with TRBJ1-4; 9 bases are shared with TRBD1. Germline values: CDR1 MDHEN, CDR2 SYDVKM. With V trimmed by 6 bases and J by 8 bases, 13 bases remained unmatched. The CDR3 spans 16 residues.

The V call is TRBV15, the J call TRBJ1-4; TRBD1 is a possible D gene (5 bases). Between the trimmed V and J ends, which lost 2 bases and 8 bases, there was a span of 18 bases. The CDR3 spans 16 residues. The V gene's germline CDR1 is LNHNV and CDR2 YYDKDF (reference sequence). CDR3 residues: CATSRQGRRVEEKLFF. As DNA, the CDR3 is TGTGCCACCAGCAGACAGGGAAGGAGGGTAGAGGAAAAACTGTTTTTT.

The J gene is TRBJ2-7, the V gene TRBV2; D might be TRBD2 (5 bases). V dropped 6 bases and J dropped 2 bases, with 8 bases sitting between them. CDR3 length: 12 amino acids. Germline CDR1 SNHLY, CDR2 FYNNEI. Written as DNA, the CDR3 is TGTGCCAGCAGGGGAGCGGCCTACGAGCAGTACTTC. Protein product: CASRGAAYEQYF.

The chain joins TRBV25-1 to TRBJ2-3; 9 nucleotides agree with TRBD2. The junction had 9 bases not matched to a gene; V was cut back by 6 bases and J by 2 bases. Looked up from germline, CDR1 is MGHDK and CDR2 is SYGVNS. The CDR3 sequence is 16 residues long. The CDR3 spells CASSSGGRVFTDTQYF. In DNA, the CDR3 is TGTGCCAGCAGCAGTGGCGGGAGGGTTTTCACAGATACGCAGTATTTT.

V usage is TRBV19 and J usage is TRBJ2-1, with D perhaps TRBD2 (6 bases). The ends were cut back, 6 bases at V and 12 bases at J, with 12 bases in the middle. CDR1 is LNHDA and CDR2 is SQIVND in the germline V gene (reference sequence). The CDR3 runs to 11 residues. This CDR3 reads CASRTLGGQFF. The DNA of the CDR3 is TGTGCCAGTAGAACCTTGGGGGGGCAGTTCTTC.

The genes are TRBV27 and TRBJ2-7, with D tentatively TRBD1 (5 bases). The CDR3 covers 13 residues. Germline CDR1 MNHEY, CDR2 SMNVEV (reference sequence). V was trimmed by 5 bases and J by 6 bases, leaving 14 bases between them. The CDR3 spells CASSPSSGAEQYF. Here the CDR3 DNA reads TGTGCCAGCAGTCCCAGCTCTGGGGCCGAGCAGTACTTC.

This clone was detected only a few times. The chain joins TRBV6-5 to TRBJ1-1; TRBD1 might be the D (5 bases). Germline values: CDR1 MNHEY, CDR2 SVGAGI. CDR3 size: 14 residues. V gave up 5 bases and J gave up 2 bases, with 12 bases separating them. The CDR3 spells CASSVTESNTEAFF. The CDR3 nucleotides read TGTGCCAGCAGTGTGACAGAATCAAACACTGAAGCTTTCTTT.

This clone is medium-sized in the sample. V is TRBV6-1 and J is TRBJ1-2, with TRBD1 matching 8 bases. There are 15 residues in the CDR3. Germline V gene lookup returns CDR1 MNHNS and CDR2 SASEGT. Germline trimming cut 1 base from V and 5 bases from J; bases unmatched to any gene: 6. The CDR3 bases are TGTGCCAGCAGTGAAGTTTTACAGGGGGGTTATGGCTACACCTTC. The encoded protein is CASSEVLQGGYGYTF.

V usage is TRBV7-2 and J usage is TRBJ2-3, with D unclear. Trimming pared 1 base from V and 1 base from J, leaving 9 bases between. The CDR3 consists of 15 residues. CDR1 and CDR2 (germline): SGHTA, FQGNSA. The CDR3 coding sequence is TGTGCCAGCAGCTTAGATCACTTTCGCACAGATACGCAGTATTTT. Amino acids: CASSLDHFRTDTQYF. The entire variable domain, with the rest obtained from reference TRBV7-2 and TRBJ2-3, is as follows: GAGVSQSPSNKVTEKGKDVELRCDPISGHTALYWYRQSLGQGLEFLIYFQGNSAPDKSGLPSDRFSAERTGGSVSTLTIQRTQQEDSAVYLCASSLDHFRTDTQYFGPGTRLTVL.

The gene calls are TRBV18 and TRBJ1-1; unclear D gene. The V and J ends lost 4 bases and 4 bases respectively, with 13 bases between them. Germline-derived CDR1 and CDR2 are KGHSH and LQKENI. The CDR3 is 14 amino acids. CDR3 nucleotides: TGTGCCAGCTCACGAGAGACAAGCCCCACTGAAGCTTTCTTT. Its translation is CASSRETSPTEAFF.